This paragraph covers one T cell receptor beta chain sequence. Original handling: Amplified reference gene primers provided the basis for estimating nucleated cell counts. Data came from immunoSEQ multiplex PCR; TCRdb stores just in-frame clones and leaves some out. Clone size and V and J calls were adopted from that table, with D and trimming inferred from the DNA. Among 250,000 or so clones listed, roughly 84% were seen once. V lost 5 bases and J lost 4; bases outside the gene matches: 3. Germline V gene lookup returns CDR1 GTSNPN and CDR2 SVGIG (reference sequence). CDR3 size: 13 residues. The data belong to a study of blood T cell repertoires in COVID-19. For the study at large: PBMCs, B-cell-depleted T cells, or T cells provided the cDNA or gDNA that made up the material.

Ages ranged from about 18 to 89 years, with residence in 24 US areas. Participant-given clinical history determined each cohort assignment. The material sequenced was PBMCs or T cells enriched from blood (not recorded which). This sequence joins TRBV30 and TRBJ2-2; 8 positions agree with TRBD1. This TCR came from a man in his fifties who had recovered from COVID-19. CDR3 bases: TGTGCCTGGGACAGGGGAAGCACCGGGGAGCTGTTTTTT. It yields the protein CAWDRGSTGELFF.